The 30 T cell receptor beta chains given below trace back to one sample, sequenced in a study of cytomegalovirus exposure and HLA in healthy donors. The PCR ran on 60 Vbeta and 13 Jbeta primers. Clones were sequenced by immunoSEQ multiplex PCR, and TCRdb holds only the in-frame ones, with some missing. Altogether a few hundred thousand clones are present, 75% to 90% being singletons, with the ten largest covering around 1%. Source material: PBMCs. These receptors all stem from a young woman in good health and CMV-seronegative.

This rearrangement joins TRBV7-2 to TRBJ2-6; TRBD2 matches at 10 bases. The junction had 7 bases not matched to a gene; V was cut back by 1 base and J by 4 bases. CDR3 size: 18 residues. Germline lookup yields CDR1 SGHTA and CDR2 FQGNSA. CDR3 in DNA: TGTGCCAGCAGCTTAGAACTAGCGGGGATGTTCGGGGCCAACGTCCTGACTTTC. The encoded protein is CASSLELAGMFGANVLTF.

This rearrangement joins TRBV29-1 to TRBJ2-1, with D possibly being TRBD2 (5 bases). The CDR3 spans 10 residues. V lost 7 bases to trimming and J lost 14 bases, with 15 bases between them. CDR1 SQVTM and CDR2 ANQGSEA come from the germline V gene. The CDR3: CSARTSSEFF. In nucleotides, the CDR3 is TGCAGCGCCCGTACTAGTTCGGAGTTCTTC.

The chain has TRBV19 and TRBJ2-1; TRBD2 aligns across 10 bases. After removal of 2 bases from V and 7 bases from J, the junction contained 8 bases not matched to a gene. From germline, CDR1 is LNHDA and CDR2 SQIVND (reference sequence). The length of the CDR3 is 16 residues. CDR3 region: CASSIMASGSWNEQFF. Written as DNA, the CDR3 is TGTGCCAGTAGTATAATGGCTAGCGGGAGCTGGAATGAGCAGTTCTTC.

The chain joins TRBV6-1 to TRBJ2-1; TRBD2 matches 10 bases. The CDR3 sequence is 16 residues long. Germline V gene sequence: CDR1 MNHNS, CDR2 SASEGT. V dropped 2 bases and J dropped 8; count of bases not matched to a gene: 9. CDR3 sequence reads: CASSEWEGLARDEQFF. The CDR3 DNA follows: TGTGCCAGCAGTGAATGGGAGGGACTAGCGCGAGATGAGCAGTTCTTC.

The chain is built from TRBV6-5 and TRBJ1-6; D not certain. CDR3 length: 13 residues. Trimming shortened V by 2 bases and J by 14 bases, and 13 bases separated the two germline ends. The germline gives CDR1 MNHEY, CDR2 SVGAGI. The CDR3 sequence is CASSYEGARTLHF. CDR3 in DNA: TGTGCCAGCAGTTACGAGGGCGCTCGCACCCTCCACTTT.

This clone has more than one count but fewer than ten. The CDR3 DNA follows: TGCAGCGTTGCCAGGGGTGTCGAGACCCAGTACTTC. Its protein product is CSVARGVETQYF. The J gene is TRBJ2-5, the V gene TRBV29-1; D may be TRBD1 (6 bases). Germline V gives CDR1 SQVTM, CDR2 ANQGSEA. This CDR3 spans 12 amino acids. Trimming removed 4 bases from V and 5 bases from J, with 11 bases in between.

The chain carries TRBV4-3 and TRBJ2-3; D may be TRBD2 (6 bases). Trimming stripped 7 bases from V and 2 bases from J, with 19 bases between. Germline CDR1 LGHNA, CDR2 YSLEER. The CDR3 extends over 16 amino acids. The CDR3 nucleotides read TGCGCCAGCACTTTTTCCGCGGGGAGATCCACAGATACGCAGTATTTT. Its translation: CASTFSAGRSTDTQYF.

J is TRBJ2-7 and V is TRBV10-3, with D uncertain. Trimming took off 6 bases at V and 0 bases at J, with 15 bases between the two ends. CDR1 and CDR2 from the germline V gene are ENHRY and SYGVKD. The CDR3 has 15 amino acids. The CDR3: CAISGSDSPSYEQYF. CDR3 in DNA: TGTGCCATCAGCGGGTCCGATAGCCCCTCCTACGAGCAGTACTTC.

The genes are TRBV29-1 and TRBJ2-1; 9 bases match TRBD2. The CDR3 spans 16 residues. Germline V lookup: CDR1 SQVTM, CDR2 ANQGSEA. Losses at the gene ends were 1 base for V and 3 bases for J; bases not matched to a gene: 7. The CDR3 nucleotides read TGCAGCGTTGAAGGCCCCGGACTAGCGAGCTACAATGAGCAGTTCTTC. Its protein product is CSVEGPGLASYNEQFF.

The chain combines TRBV30 with TRBJ2-1; no reliable D call. This CDR3 is built from 13 residues. The germline V gene encodes CDR1 GTSNPN and CDR2 SVGIG (reference sequence). V was shortened by 0 bases and J by 3 bases, with 6 bases between the two germline ends. CDR3 region: CAWSVPDYNEQFF. The CDR3 region has the DNA TGTGCCTGGAGTGTACCAGACTACAATGAGCAGTTCTTC.

The rearrangement joins TRBV4-3 to TRBJ1-3, with a weak D call TRBD1 (6 bases). Trimming cost V 5 bases and J 0 bases, with 11 bases left between them. CDR1 LGHNA and CDR2 YSLEER come from the germline V gene. The CDR3 length is 15 residues. The CDR3: CASSANRDSGNTIYF. Written as DNA, the CDR3 is TGCGCCAGCAGCGCGAACAGGGACTCTGGAAACACCATATATTTT.

As DNA, the CDR3 is TGTGCCAGCAGCTTATCTAGCGGGGGATACAATGAGCAGTTCTTC. Its protein is CASSLSSGGYNEQFF. The genes are TRBV7-2 and TRBJ2-1; 10 bases fit TRBD2. The CDR3 has 15 residues. Trimming at V came to 2 bases and at J to 4 bases, leaving 2 bases not matched to a gene. In germline, CDR1 is SGHTA, CDR2 FQGNSA.

The chain joins TRBV6-5 to TRBJ2-7; TRBD2 matches at 8 bases. Unmatched junction bases numbered 9, after V lost 6 bases and J lost 2 bases. The CDR3 is 15 amino acids. Germline-derived CDR1 and CDR2 are MNHEY and SVGAGI. The CDR3 spells CASSPGAGGAYEQYF. DNA for the CDR3: TGTGCCAGCAGCCCCGGGGCGGGGGGAGCCTACGAGCAGTACTTC.

The V call is TRBV4-3, the J call TRBJ2-2; TRBD2 is a possible D gene (6 bases). V lost 2 bases to trimming and J lost 1 base, with 11 bases between them. The CDR3 spans 16 residues. Germline V gene data show CDR1 as LGHNA and CDR2 as YSLEER. DNA of the CDR3: TGCGCCAGCAGCCAACAGTTCGGGAGGAACACCGGGGAGCTGTTTTTT. Amino acids: CASSQQFGRNTGELFF.

The rearrangement uses TRBV27 and TRBJ1-5; a weak D match, TRBD1 (5 bases). Per the germline V gene, CDR1 is MNHEY and CDR2 is SMNVEV (reference sequence). The CDR3 contains 14 residues. V lost 3 bases and J lost 6, with 12 bases in between. This chain's CDR3 is CASSFWQGGQPQHF. CDR3 in DNA: TGTGCCAGCAGTTTTTGGCAGGGTGGTCAGCCCCAGCATTTT.

This clone was seen just once. The DNA for the CDR3 is TGTGCCACCAGCAGAGAGCCCGGGGGTAACTATGGCTACACCTTC. Translating it yields CATSREPGGNYGYTF. The V and J genes are TRBV15 and TRBJ1-2; tentative D call: TRBD1 (5 bases). CDR1 LNHNV and CDR2 YYDKDF come from the germline V gene (reference sequence). This CDR3 is 15 amino acids long. Trimming left V 0 bases short and J 1 base short, with 9 bases between.

The chain combines TRBV7-2 with TRBJ2-1; 12 bases agree with TRBD2. Germline CDR1 reads SGHTA; CDR2 reads FQGNSA. This CDR3 contains 16 residues. The junction had 5 bases not matched to a gene; V was cut back by 1 base and J by 7 bases. The CDR3 sequence is CASSLGWLAGGNEQFF. CDR3 coding DNA: TGTGCCAGCAGCTTAGGGTGGCTAGCGGGAGGGAATGAGCAGTTCTTC.

This chain joins TRBV11-2 and TRBJ2-7; D possibly corresponds to TRBD2 (5 bases). CDR3 length: 13 amino acids. Between the trimmed V and J ends, which lost 10 bases and 7 bases, there was a span of 20 bases. Germline V CDR1 and CDR2: SGHAT, FQNNGV. CDR3 nucleotides: TGTGCCACCAAGTTAATAGGAGAGGGAGAGCAGTACTTC. Translation gives CATKLIGEGEQYF.

The V call is TRBV18, the J call TRBJ1-1; the D gene is possibly TRBD1 (5 bases). The ends were cut back, 6 bases at V and 3 bases at J, with 32 bases in the middle. CDR3 length: 20 residues. Germline V gene sequence: CDR1 KGHSH, CDR2 LQKENI. CDR3 in amino acids: CASSSTRTSLNTGGDTEAFF. In DNA form, the CDR3 reads TGTGCCAGCTCCAGCACCCGGACATCCCTTAATACTGGCGGGGACACTGAAGCTTTCTTT.

The chain has TRBV18 and TRBJ2-5; 7 bases map to TRBD1. CDR3 size: 13 residues. Germline CDR1 reads KGHSH; CDR2 reads LQKENI. The ends lost 8 bases at V and 4 bases at J; junction bases unmatched: 7. CDR3 residues: CASARSGGETQYF. CDR3 DNA: TGTGCCAGCGCCAGATCAGGGGGAGAGACCCAGTACTTC.

The chain recombines TRBV6-6 with TRBJ2-7; possibly TRBD1 for D (6 bases). V lost 2 bases and J lost 1, with 9 bases in between. Germline V gene data show CDR1 as MNHNY and CDR2 as SVGAGI (reference sequence). This CDR3 spans 14 amino acids. CDR3 nucleotides: TGTGCCAGCAGTTACAGCAGGGGTTCCTACGAGCAGTACTTC. Its translation is CASSYSRGSYEQYF.

J is TRBJ2-1 and V is TRBV19; D not certain. Trimming removed 3 bases at V and 4 bases at J, with 13 bases between. Germline-derived CDR1 and CDR2 are LNHDA and SQIVND (reference sequence). The CDR3 covers 15 residues. In nucleotides, the CDR3 is TGTGCCAGTAGTATGCCCAGCGCCTATTACAATGAGCAGTTCTTC. This codes for CASSMPSAYYNEQFF.

The chain carries TRBV6-5 and TRBJ2-7; 11 bases agree with TRBD2. V lost 4 bases, J lost 2 bases, and 7 bases stayed unmatched. There are 16 residues in the CDR3. From germline, CDR1 is MNHEY and CDR2 SVGAGI. The CDR3 reads CASSFTSGGPPYEQYF. CDR3 DNA sequence: TGTGCCAGCAGTTTCACTAGCGGGGGCCCGCCCTACGAGCAGTACTTC.

The chain carries TRBV6-5 and TRBJ2-7; the D gene is possibly TRBD1 (5 bases). The V gene's germline CDR1 is MNHEY and CDR2 SVGAGI. V lost 6 bases to trimming and J lost 6 bases, with 18 bases between them. This CDR3 contains 14 residues. The DNA for the CDR3 is TGTGCCAGCAGCCCGACAGTGGGCTTCGGCGAGCAGTACTTC. This codes for CASSPTVGFGEQYF.

The CDR3 loop is CASRAAGQGGYEQYF. The CDR3, as DNA: TGTGCCAGCAGGGCGGCGGGACAGGGAGGCTACGAGCAGTACTTC. J is TRBJ2-7 and V is TRBV5-4, with 9 bases matching TRBD1. The CDR3 covers 15 residues. Germline V gives CDR1 SGHNT, CDR2 YYREEE (reference sequence). V lost 5 bases to trimming and J lost 3 bases; unmatched junction nucleotides: 9.

V gene TRBV4-3 combines with J gene TRBJ2-7; D perhaps matches TRBD2 (7 bases). The CDR3 spans 16 residues. Trimming removed 4 bases from V and 3 bases from J, with 19 bases in between. The germline CDR1 and CDR2 sequences are LGHNA and YSLEER. CDR3 protein: CASSPAGRGGGYEQYF. As DNA, the CDR3 is TGCGCCAGCAGCCCCGCTGGGCGGGGAGGGGGCTACGAGCAGTACTTC.

This clone was detected once. This chain connects TRBV5-1 to TRBJ1-1; 7 nucleotides match TRBD1. In germline, CDR1 is SGHRS, CDR2 YFSETQ. V was pared by 4 bases and J by 4 bases, with 4 bases of the junction left unmatched. This CDR3 has 13 residues. CDR3: CASSTTGFTEAFF. In DNA form, the CDR3 reads TGCGCCAGCAGCACGACAGGGTTCACTGAAGCTTTCTTT.

This chain uses TRBV29-1 with TRBJ1-1; D uncertain. This CDR3 spans 12 amino acids. Trimming pared 5 bases from V and 1 base from J, leaving 8 bases between. The germline V gene has CDR1 SQVTM and CDR2 ANQGSEA. The DNA for the CDR3 is TGCAGCGTTACGACAAGGAACACTGAAGCTTTCTTT. Translation: CSVTTRNTEAFF.

The rearrangement links TRBV6-5 to TRBJ2-7; D uncertain. V lost 2 bases, J lost 2 bases, and 10 bases lay in between. From germline, CDR1 is MNHEY and CDR2 SVGAGI. This CDR3 is 14 amino acids long. In DNA, the CDR3 is TGTGCCAGCAGTTACCCCACTAAGACCTACGAGCAGTACTTC. As protein: CASSYPTKTYEQYF.

This sequence joins TRBV7-9 and TRBJ2-2, with no clear D. V lost 4 bases, J lost 1 base, and 10 bases lay in between. The germline gives CDR1 SEHNR, CDR2 FQNEAQ (reference sequence). The CDR3 is 15 amino acids. In DNA, the CDR3 is TGTGCCAGCAGCTCAAGCCTTTGGAACACCGGGGAGCTGTTTTTT. Its protein is CASSSSLWNTGELFF.